One sample yielded the 3 T cell receptor beta chains listed below, sequenced in a study of cytomegalovirus exposure and HLA in healthy donors. The study ran its PCR with 60 Vbeta and 13 Jbeta primers. The table came from immunoSEQ multiplex PCR; TCRdb's copy has only in-frame clones and leaves some out. The table lists 150,000 to 200,000 clones, approximately 80% of them singletons. The specimen sequenced was PBMCs. The receptors stem from a woman aged 18-35 years in good health and CMV-seronegative.

The chain links TRBV30 to TRBJ2-1, with 8 nucleotides matching TRBD1. This CDR3 has 12 residues. The J segment lost 7 bases and the V segment lost 3 bases, leaving 2 bases of the junction unmatched. Germline-derived CDR1 and CDR2 are GTSNPN and SVGIG (reference sequence). CDR3 region: CAWSDRGNEQFF. CDR3 DNA sequence: TGTGCCTGGAGCGACAGGGGTAATGAGCAGTTCTTC.

The chain couples TRBV27 to TRBJ2-7; TRBD2 is a possible D gene (6 bases). The CDR3 is 13 residues long. V lost 3 bases to trimming and J lost 7 bases, with 13 bases between them. Germline assignment: CDR1 MNHEY and CDR2 SMNVEV (reference sequence). DNA of the CDR3: TGTGCCAGCAGTTTTGGAGGGTCCGGGGAGCAGTACTTC. It is translated as CASSFGGSGEQYF.

The rearrangement joins TRBV4-2 to TRBJ1-6; TRBD1 aligns across 7 bases. This CDR3 has 16 residues. V shed 0 bases and J 3 bases; nucleotides not matched to a gene: 2. Looked up from germline, CDR1 is LGHNA and CDR2 is YNFKEQ. This CDR3 reads CASSQERDSYNSPLHF. The CDR3, as DNA: TGTGCCAGCAGCCAAGAAAGGGACAGCTATAATTCACCCCTCCACTTT.